This T cell receptor (beta chain) came from a study of blood T cell repertoires in COVID-19 (dated by TCRdb to 2018 to 2021). In the study overall: Samples covering the acute and convalescent phases of COVID-19 were provided by collaborators in the United States, Italy and Spain. The material from the prospective study consisted of cDNA or gDNA derived from T cells, B-cell-depleted T cells, or PBMCs. Deeply sampled blood TCRbeta repertoires from subjects exposed to, actively infected with, or recovered from COVID-19 were included in the dataset. The repertoires were made available in a free public database intended to serve as a resource for research on the immune response to SARS-CoV-2. The samples were drawn from two sources: the first 160 participants of the ongoing ImmuneRACE study, and about 1,300 subjects contributed by 6 global collaborators. Sample metadata almost always included a de-identified subject ID, COVID-19 status, age in years and sex. Where available, HLA class I and class II types were taken from metadata supplied by the sample provider and were not determined by assay-based typing. General study outcomes and caveats: Clinical and demographic metadata were provided uncurated, with the amount varying by source and participant.

TCRbeta CDR3 regions were amplified from genomic DNA by means of the immunoSEQ Assay, a bias-controlled multiplex PCR. Per the source publication's procedure: Within the assay, amplification of reference gene primers was used to estimate how many nucleated cells each sample contained. Sequence reads were collapsed and filtered to measure the absolute abundance of every unique TCRbeta CDR3 rearrangement. For each sample, productive Simpson clonality was calculated by taking the square root of Simpson's diversity index across productive rearrangements. Entries here come from immuneACCESS through TCRdb and include only in-frame sequences with V and J called. Some clones fail to appear in such tables; in the studies checked, an unresolved V gene covers under half of the shortfall, and the cause of the remainder is unknown. V and J calls and clone size are copied from that table; D and trimming were computed from the DNA. Present in this sample are roughly 230,000 clones, 80% to 95% of which were seen just once. Over 0.65% of the sample is taken by the ten largest.

In Seattle, one collaborating source enrolled patients while the infection was active and tracked those patients longitudinally over the course of disease. Collaborating institutions collected whole blood in K2EDTA tubes following their own protocols. For TCRbeta analysis, collaborators shipped samples in one of three forms: frozen whole blood, isolated PBMCs, or DNA extracted from either of those sample types. This clone has just a few counts. It has no known antigen specificity. It has no much larger one-base neighbor in the sample; base qualities were not kept. The cysteine opens and the phenylalanine closes a CDR3 of 17 amino acids. Only the CDR3 portion is preserved as DNA: 51 bases, with reading frame beginning at the first base. The germline V gene gives CDR1 as MNHNS and CDR2 as SASEGT. At the junction V is shortened by 3 bases and J by 8 bases; bases outside the gene matches: 10.

What was sequenced was peripheral blood. The sequence came from a man aged 30 to 45 with COVID-19, enrolled during active disease. The rearranged segments are TRBV6-1 and TRBJ1-4; 12 nucleotides in the junction match TRBD1. The nucleotide sequence reads TGTGCCAGCAGTGACGGGACAGGGGGCAGCGTTATCGAAAAACTGTTTTTT. Its translation is CASSDGTGGSVIEKLFF.